The 9 T cell receptor beta chains listed next were all sequenced from one sample in a study of control samples from healthy donors and cancer patients. Only in-frame clones appear in the TCRdb table, and some are missing; sequencing was by immunoSEQ multiplex PCR. The sample consists of some 28,000 clones, around nine tenths of them appearing once. Material for sequencing was PBMCs. The receptor source for this set is a woman aged 40-49 years with lung cancer.

This clone was seen a few times. The chain combines TRBV6-5 with TRBJ1-6; 8 nucleotides align to TRBD1. In germline, CDR1 is MNHEY, CDR2 SVGAGI. V lost 6 bases, J lost 15 bases, and 16 bases stayed unmatched. CDR3 length equals 15 residues. The CDR3 DNA sequence: TGTGCCAGCAGCCAGATAACAGGGGGAAATCGGCTCCTCCACTTT. It specifies CASSQITGGNRLLHF.

The chain joins TRBV25-1 to TRBJ1-2; the D is unclear. The V and J ends lost 3 bases and 4 bases respectively, with 3 bases between them. Germline V gene sequence: CDR1 MGHDK, CDR2 SYGVNS. This CDR3 is built from 11 residues. Written as DNA, the CDR3 is TGTGCCAGCAGTGATGGCTATGGCTACACCTTC. Its protein product is CASSDGYGYTF.

The chain employs TRBV30 and TRBJ2-7; D is uncertain. V dropped 2 bases and J dropped 1 base, with 9 bases sitting between them. Germline values: CDR1 GTSNPN, CDR2 SVGIG (reference sequence). CDR3 length: 13 residues. The CDR3 reads CAWSTRLSYEQYF. In nucleotides, the CDR3 is TGTGCCTGGAGTACGAGACTTTCCTACGAGCAGTACTTC.

This chain connects TRBV5-5 to TRBJ1-1; D might be TRBD1 (5 bases). There are 13 residues in the CDR3. V lost 1 base to trimming and J lost 7 bases, with 11 bases between them. The germline gives CDR1 SGHKS, CDR2 YYEKEE (reference sequence). The CDR3 is CASSLLGGSEAFF. CDR3 coding DNA: TGTGCCAGCAGCTTGCTGGGGGGGAGTGAAGCTTTCTTT.

In its sample, this clone was seen once. V and J are TRBV9 and TRBJ1-1; a possible D gene is TRBD1 (5 bases). This CDR3 region has 15 residues. From germline, CDR1 is SGDLS and CDR2 YYNGEE. V was shortened by 3 bases and J by 1 base, with 13 bases between the two germline ends. The CDR3 coding sequence is TGTGCCAGCAGCGAGACCGGACACCCGAACACTGAAGCTTTCTTT. It is translated as CASSETGHPNTEAFF.

This clone has a single count. The chain combines TRBV5-4 with TRBJ2-2, with D unclear. The length of the CDR3 is 13 residues. CDR1 is SGHNT and CDR2 is YYREEE in the germline V gene (reference sequence). Trimming cost V 5 bases and J 3 bases, with 8 bases left between them. The CDR3 reads CASSRWDTGELFF. In nucleotides, the CDR3 is TGTGCCAGCAGTCGGTGGGACACCGGGGAGCTGTTTTTT.

The V call is TRBV12-3 or TRBV12-4, the J call TRBJ1-1; the match to TRBD1 covers 7 bases. The V segment lost 6 bases and the J segment 3 bases; nucleotides outside the gene matches: 4. The CDR3 has 13 residues. This CDR3 reads CASRQGSYTEAFF. The CDR3 region has the DNA TGTGCCAGCAGACAGGGGTCGTACACTGAAGCTTTCTTT.

The genes are TRBV4-2 and TRBJ1-5; the match to TRBD1 covers 10 bases. V lost 3 bases, J lost 7 bases, and 6 bases stayed unmatched. The CDR3 totals 15 residues. Germline values: CDR1 LGHNA, CDR2 YNFKEQ. In DNA, the CDR3 is TGTGCCAGCAGCCAGGGGACAGGGGTATTCCAGCCCCAGCATTTT. Translation gives CASSQGTGVFQPQHF.

CDR3 residues: CASTLQTYHNSPLHF. The CDR3 DNA follows: TGTGCCAGCACTTTACAGACGTATCACAATTCACCCCTCCACTTT. The V gene is TRBV6-5, the J gene TRBJ1-6; D uncertain. The CDR3 loop spans 15 amino acids. With 7 bases removed from V and 7 bases from J, the gap between germline ends came to 17 bases. From germline, CDR1 is MNHEY and CDR2 SVGAGI.